These T cell receptor beta chains were read from a single sample in a study of blood T cell repertoires in COVID-19. Sequencing was performed with immunoSEQ multiplex PCR; in TCRdb, only in-frame clones are kept and a portion is missing. The profile shows around 420,000 clones, approximately 91% of them singletons. Sequences were obtained from PBMCs or T cells enriched from blood (not recorded which). The receptors originated from a woman between 40 and 55 years old with acute COVID-19. Each CDR3 is given with its conserved first and last residue. D genes are given only for firm matches. Size values are once, few and many counts, or a class for expanded clones, and some rows have none.

D gene | J gene | V gene | clone size | CDR3 protein | CDR3 DNA
. | TRBJ1-6 | TRBV30 | . | CACARDGLSSPLHF | TGTGCCTGTGCTCGGGATGGGCTGTCTTCACCCCTCCACTTT
TRBD1 | TRBJ2-2 | TRBV11-2 | . | CASSFQGQGAGGELFF | TGTGCCAGCAGCTTTCAAGGACAGGGGGCCGGCGGGGAGCTGTTTTTT
. | TRBJ2-3 | TRBV9 | once | CASSIKGELDSEDTQYF | TGTGCCAGCAGCATAAAAGGAGAACTAGATTCTGAAGATACGCAGTATTTT
. | TRBJ2-3 | TRBV6-1 | . | CASSENLVGADTQYF | TGTGCCAGCAGTGAAAACTTGGTCGGGGCAGATACGCAGTATTTT
TRBD2 | TRBJ2-3 | TRBV5-4 | . | CASSLVSGGYTDTQYF | TGTGCCAGCAGCTTGGTTAGCGGGGGGTACACAGATACGCAGTATTTT
TRBD1 | TRBJ1-6 | TRBV2 | few | CASSHITRQGNSPLHF | TGTGCCAGCAGTCATATAACCCGACAGGGGAATTCACCCCTCCACTTT
TRBD1 | TRBJ2-1 | TRBV30 | . | CAWSGGTGGNEQFF | TGTGCCTGGAGTGGAGGGACAGGGGGGAATGAGCAGTTCTTC
TRBD1 | TRBJ1-2 | TRBV27 | . | CASRDSEYGYTF | TGTGCCAGCCGGGACAGTGAATATGGCTACACCTTC
. | TRBJ2-1 | TRBV11-3 | . | CASSLEGARESEQFF | TGTGCCAGCAGCTTAGAGGGAGCTAGGGAGAGTGAGCAGTTCTTC
TRBD2 | TRBJ2-3 | TRBV6-2/TRBV6-3 | . | CASSFTSGAGDTQYF | TGTGCCAGCAGTTTTACTAGCGGGGCGGGGGATACGCAGTATTTT
TRBD1 | TRBJ1-3 | TRBV7-6 | . | CASRKPTGGADTIYF | TGTGCCAGCAGAAAACCCACAGGGGGCGCGGACACCATATATTTT
TRBD1 | TRBJ2-7 | TRBV27 | . | CASSFQGATYEQYF | TGTGCCAGCAGTTTTCAGGGGGCCACCTACGAGCAGTACTTC
. | TRBJ1-2 | TRBV30 | . | CAWTPAGDGYTF | TGTGCCTGGACGCCGGCAGGGGACGGCTACACCTTC
TRBD2 | TRBJ2-5 | TRBV19 | . | CASSMLAGGRETQYF | TGTGCCAGTAGTATGCTAGCGGGGGGGCGTGAGACCCAGTACTTC
. | TRBJ2-3 | TRBV12-1 | . | CASSSAGAGTDTQYF | TGTGCCAGCAGCTCAGCGGGGGCTGGCACAGATACGCAGTATTTT
TRBD1 | TRBJ2-5 | TRBV2 | . | CASSPNRGAQETQYF | TGTGCCAGCAGCCCTAACAGGGGGGCCCAAGAGACCCAGTACTTC
. | TRBJ1-2 | TRBV30 | . | CAWSVFAGSNYGYTF | TGTGCCTGGAGTGTCTTCGCAGGGTCTAACTATGGCTACACCTTC
TRBD1 | TRBJ1-2 | TRBV5-1 | . | CASSDGTGNYGYTF | TGCGCCAGCAGCGATGGGACAGGGAACTATGGCTACACCTTC
TRBD1 | TRBJ1-4 | TRBV7-2 | . | CASSLFPGGQNEKLFF | TGTGCCAGCAGCTTATTTCCAGGGGGGCAAAATGAAAAACTGTTTTTT
TRBD1 | TRBJ1-2 | TRBV6-1 | . | CASSEAGTGSYGYTF | TGTGCCAGCAGTGAAGCAGGGACAGGGTCCTATGGCTACACCTTC
. | TRBJ1-3 | TRBV15 | once | CATSRELQGSGNTIYF | TGTGCCACCAGCAGAGAGCTCCAGGGCTCTGGAAACACCATATATTTT